Shown below are 25 T cell receptor beta chains from a single sample sequenced in a study of blood T cell repertoires in COVID-19. TCRdb keeps only in-frame clones here, not all; method: immunoSEQ multiplex PCR. Altogether approximately 100,000 clones are present, roughly 79% being singletons, with the ten largest covering roughly 10%. The material sequenced was peripheral blood. These receptors were collected from a human donor in a cohort sampled during active COVID-19.

The chain uses TRBV4-1 and TRBJ1-2; D possibly corresponds to TRBD1 (5 bases). Germline V CDR1 and CDR2: MGHRA, YSYEKL. V gave up 0 bases and J gave up 6 bases, with 11 bases separating them. This CDR3 contains 14 residues. The CDR3 sequence: CASSQEGQVDGYTF. The CDR3 coding sequence is TGCGCCAGCAGCCAAGAGGGGCAGGTGGATGGCTACACCTTC.

The V gene is TRBV5-1, the J gene TRBJ1-1; 7 bases agree with TRBD1. The V gene's germline CDR1 is SGHRS and CDR2 YFSETQ. This CDR3 is built from 16 residues. V shed 4 bases, J shed 0 bases, and the junction held 9 bases outside the gene matches. CDR3: CASSPWTGGMNTEAFF. CDR3 bases: TGCGCCAGCAGCCCGTGGACAGGAGGGATGAACACTGAAGCTTTCTTT.

This clone was observed at least ten times. Other DNA variants within this sample encode the same CDR3. The genes are TRBV27 and TRBJ2-5; 8 bases are shared with TRBD2. The V gene end was trimmed by 6 bases and the J gene end by 5 bases; junction bases not matched to a gene: 5. The germline V gene encodes CDR1 MNHEY and CDR2 SMNVEV (reference sequence). The CDR3 runs to 13 residues. The CDR3, as DNA: TGTGCCAGCAGCCGCGGGGGGTGGGAGACCCAGTACTTC. Translation gives CASSRGGWETQYF.

The chain joins TRBV7-9 to TRBJ2-7; 10 bases match TRBD1. In germline, CDR1 is SEHNR, CDR2 FQNEAQ (reference sequence). The V segment lost 4 bases and the J segment 6 bases; nucleotides outside the gene matches: 6. The CDR3 covers 14 residues. CDR3 sequence (DNA): TGTGCCAGCAGCTCACCGGGACAGGGGCGCGAGCAGTACTTC. It encodes CASSSPGQGREQYF. Supplemented by reference TRBV7-9 and TRBJ2-7, the full variable domain reads DTGVSQNPRHKITKRGQNVTFRCDPISEHNRLYWYRQTLGQGPEFLTYFQNEAQLEKSRLLSDRFSAERPKGSFSTLEIQRTEQGDSAMYLCASSSPGQGREQYFGPGTRLTVT.

The chain employs TRBV25-1 and TRBJ2-1; tentatively, D is TRBD1 (5 bases). The germline V gene encodes CDR1 MGHDK and CDR2 SYGVNS. Trimming left V 1 base short and J 7 bases short, with 17 bases between. The CDR3 loop spans 16 amino acids. CDR3 sequence reads: CASSELLGRGLNEQFF. The CDR3 DNA reads as TGTGCCAGCAGTGAATTGTTGGGGCGCGGTTTGAATGAGCAGTTCTTC.

This clone was counted only a few times. The chain is built from TRBV30 and TRBJ1-5; 9 bases match TRBD1. With 3 bases clipped from V and 0 bases from J, the junction kept 12 bases outside the gene matches. Germline-derived CDR1 and CDR2 are GTSNPN and SVGIG (reference sequence). There are 18 residues in the CDR3. CDR3 nucleotides: TGTGCCTGGAGGGGGGGGACAGGGAGGCTTTATAGCAATCAGCCCCAGCATTTT. Its protein product is CAWRGGTGRLYSNQPQHF.

This clone showed up just a few times. The chain is built from TRBV6-5 and TRBJ1-3; no clear D. The CDR3 is 16 amino acids. CDR1 and CDR2 (germline): MNHEY, SVGAGI. V shed 4 bases and J shed 0 bases, with 13 bases lying between them. The CDR3, as DNA: TGTGCCAGCAGTTCGGGAACAGCTACCTCTGGAAACACCATATATTTT. It codes for CASSSGTATSGNTIYF.

This clone occurred once. This chain connects TRBV6-5 to TRBJ1-6; the D gene is possibly TRBD1 (5 bases). The CDR3 spans 12 residues. V gave up 8 bases and J gave up 7 bases, with 9 bases separating them. The germline V gene has CDR1 MNHEY and CDR2 SVGAGI. The CDR3 region is CASAGGNSPLHF. The DNA for the CDR3 is TGTGCCAGCGCTGGGGGGAATTCACCCCTCCACTTT.

As DNA, the CDR3 is TGTGCCAGCAGCGTAGGGGTTAGCGGGAGATCAGATACGCAGTATTTT. Its translation: CASSVGVSGRSDTQYF. The chain employs TRBV9 and TRBJ2-3; 9 bases are a match to TRBD2. The ends lost 0 bases at V and 4 bases at J; junction bases unmatched: 6. CDR1 is SGDLS, CDR2 YYNGEE, per germline. There are 16 residues in the CDR3.

The chain joins TRBV20-1 to TRBJ2-7; 7 bases map to TRBD2. Looked up from germline, CDR1 is DFQATT and CDR2 is SNEGSKA (reference sequence). The trim removed 3 bases at V and 7 bases at J, leaving 6 bases unmatched. The CDR3 has 12 amino acids. CDR3 residues: CSASISGREQYF. CDR3 coding DNA: TGCAGTGCTAGTATTAGCGGGCGGGAGCAGTACTTC.

This sequence joins TRBV6-2 or TRBV6-3 and TRBJ1-1; TRBD1 might be the D (6 bases). The CDR3 has 14 residues. V was pared by 3 bases and J by 3 bases, with 11 bases between. CDR1 and CDR2 (germline): MNHEY, SVGEGT. The CDR3 DNA reads TGTGCCAGCAGTTATTTACAGGGCGACACTGAAGCTTTCTTT. It codes for CASSYLQGDTEAFF.

The genes are TRBV6-5 and TRBJ1-5; 9 bases agree with TRBD1. This CDR3 is 14 amino acids long. J was trimmed by 6 bases and V by 7 bases; bases with no gene match: 7. Germline V gene data show CDR1 as MNHEY and CDR2 as SVGAGI. The CDR3 region is CASTRTGEGQPQHF. Here the CDR3 DNA reads TGTGCCAGCACCAGGACAGGGGAGGGTCAGCCCCAGCATTTT.

The chain couples TRBV6-5 to TRBJ1-2, with D possibly TRBD1 on 6 matching bases. V was pared by 7 bases and J by 7 bases, with 16 bases between. This CDR3 has 13 amino acids. The germline V gene has CDR1 MNHEY and CDR2 SVGAGI. The chain's CDR3 is CASKMTGPGGYTF. The CDR3 DNA reads as TGTGCCAGCAAGATGACAGGCCCGGGTGGCTACACCTTC.

The J gene is TRBJ2-2, the V gene TRBV24-1, with 7 bases that match TRBD1. Trimming at V came to 7 bases and at J to 2 bases, leaving 3 bases not matched to a gene. Germline values: CDR1 KGHDR, CDR2 SFDVKD. The CDR3 has 14 residues. The CDR3 is CATRGDRNTGELFF. CDR3 DNA sequence: TGTGCCACCAGAGGGGACAGAAACACCGGGGAGCTGTTTTTT.

This sequence joins TRBV5-6 and TRBJ1-2, with D perhaps matching TRBD1 (6 bases). The CDR3 runs to 17 residues. Germline lookup yields CDR1 SGHDT and CDR2 YYEEEE. The V gene lost 0 bases and the J gene lost 6 bases, with 21 bases spanning the gap. The CDR3 loop is CASSLAGGALTEDGYTF. CDR3 coding DNA: TGTGCCAGCAGCTTGGCGGGGGGCGCATTAACTGAGGATGGCTACACCTTC.

Remarks on this clone: Other DNA sequences in this specimen translate into the identical CDR3. The gene calls are TRBV6-2 or TRBV6-3 and TRBJ2-7; 9 nucleotides line up with TRBD1. From germline, CDR1 is MNHEY and CDR2 SVGEGT. The V gene end was trimmed by 4 bases and the J gene end by 3 bases; junction bases not matched to a gene: 4. CDR3 length equals 14 residues. This chain's CDR3 is CASSWGTGSYEQYF. The DNA for the CDR3 is TGTGCCAGCAGTTGGGGGACAGGGAGCTACGAGCAGTACTTC.

V and J are TRBV19 and TRBJ2-3; 15 nucleotides agree with TRBD2. This CDR3 is 20 amino acids long. CDR1 LNHDA and CDR2 SQIVND come from the germline V gene (reference sequence). Unmatched junction bases numbered 13, after V lost 5 bases and J lost 1 base. In DNA, the CDR3 is TGTGCCAGTAGTCCTCGGACTAGCGGGGGGGTAGAGTGGGGCACAGATACGCAGTATTTT. Translation gives CASSPRTSGGVEWGTDTQYF. The whole variable domain, filled in from reference TRBV19 and TRBJ2-3, reads DGGITQSPKYLFRKEGQNVTLSCEQNLNHDAMYWYRQDPGQGLRLIYYSQIVNDFQKGDIAEGYSVSREKKESFPLTVTSAQKNPTAFYLCASSPRTSGGVEWGTDTQYFGPGTRLTVL.

The chain joins TRBV29-1 to TRBJ1-5; 10 bases map to TRBD1. Per the germline V gene, CDR1 is SQVTM and CDR2 is ANQGSEA. J gave up 4 bases and V 6 bases, and 6 bases lay outside the gene matches. CDR3 length equals 14 residues. The CDR3 nucleotides are TGCAGCGTCTTGGGACAGGGGACGAATCAGCCCCAGCATTTT. It yields the protein CSVLGQGTNQPQHF.

The sample holds one count of this clone. J is TRBJ2-7 and V is TRBV7-6, with 8 positions matching TRBD1. Germline assignment: CDR1 SGHVS and CDR2 FNYEAQ. Unmatched junction bases numbered 5, after V lost 5 bases and J lost 5 bases. This CDR3 is built from 13 residues. The CDR3 loop reads CASSRDRFDEQYF. CDR3 coding DNA: TGTGCCAGCAGCCGGGACAGGTTCGACGAGCAGTACTTC.

The chain has TRBV19 and TRBJ2-1; 11 nucleotides line up with TRBD2. Germline CDR1 reads LNHDA; CDR2 reads SQIVND (reference sequence). V shed 1 base, J shed 6 bases, and the junction held 11 bases outside the gene matches. This CDR3 has 18 amino acids. CDR3 in amino acids: CASSIGRTSGYFGNEQFF. In DNA, the CDR3 is TGTGCCAGTAGTATAGGCCGGACTAGCGGGTATTTCGGCAATGAGCAGTTCTTC.

The V call is TRBV30, the J call TRBJ1-1, with a possible D match to TRBD1 (5 bases). The CDR3 is made up of 11 amino acids. CDR1 and CDR2 from the germline V gene are GTSNPN and SVGIG (reference sequence). The V end lost 3 bases, the J end lost 4 bases, and 6 bases lay between the germline ends. CDR3 amino acids: CAWRGLTEAFF. CDR3 in DNA: TGTGCCTGGAGGGGGCTCACTGAAGCTTTCTTT.

The gene calls are TRBV5-1 and TRBJ1-1, with D unclear. CDR1 SGHRS and CDR2 YFSETQ come from the germline V gene. The CDR3 spans 15 residues. Between the trimmed V and J ends, which lost 3 bases and 0 bases, there was a span of 12 bases. The CDR3 region is CASSSHSILNTEAFF. CDR3 coding DNA: TGCGCCAGCAGCTCACACAGCATTTTGAACACTGAAGCTTTCTTT.

The chain employs TRBV11-2 and TRBJ1-2, with TRBD1 identical over 9 bases. Germline loops: CDR1 SGHAT, CDR2 FQNNGV. V was clipped by 5 bases and J by 10 bases; unmatched bases: 8. This CDR3 region has 13 residues. This chain's CDR3 is CASSPRTGVVYTF. DNA for the CDR3: TGTGCCAGCAGCCCAAGGACAGGGGTAGTCTACACCTTC.

V usage is TRBV10-3 and J usage is TRBJ2-7; 8 bases align to TRBD2. This CDR3 spans 12 amino acids. CDR1 is ENHRY, CDR2 SYGVKD, per germline. The junction had 5 bases not matched to a gene; V was cut back by 10 bases and J by 3 bases. The CDR3: CASSGNSYEQYF. In DNA form, the CDR3 reads TGTGCCAGTAGCGGGAATAGCTACGAGCAGTACTTC.

This clone was seen a few times. The V call is TRBV6-5, the J call TRBJ1-1; 8 nucleotides align to TRBD1. The J segment lost 0 bases and the V segment lost 6 bases, leaving 3 bases of the junction unmatched. Per germline, CDR1 MNHEY and CDR2 SVGAGI. There are 14 residues in the CDR3. CDR3 nucleotide sequence: TGTGCCAGCAGGGGACAGGACATGAACACTGAAGCTTTCTTT. Encoded protein: CASRGQDMNTEAFF.